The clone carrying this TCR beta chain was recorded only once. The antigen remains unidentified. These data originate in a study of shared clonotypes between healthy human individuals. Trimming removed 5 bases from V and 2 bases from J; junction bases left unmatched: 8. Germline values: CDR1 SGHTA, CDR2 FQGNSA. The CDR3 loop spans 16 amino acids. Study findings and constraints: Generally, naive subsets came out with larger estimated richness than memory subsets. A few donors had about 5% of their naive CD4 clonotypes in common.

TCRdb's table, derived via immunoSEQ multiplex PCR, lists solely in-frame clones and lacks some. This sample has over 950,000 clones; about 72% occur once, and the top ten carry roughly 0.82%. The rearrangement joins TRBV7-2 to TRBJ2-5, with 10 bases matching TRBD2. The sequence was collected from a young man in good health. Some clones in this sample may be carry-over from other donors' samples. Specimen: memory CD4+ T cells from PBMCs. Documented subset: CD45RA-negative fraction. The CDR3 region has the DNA TGTGCCAGCAGCCAAGGCCCAGCGGGAGGGCAAGAGACCCAGTACTTC. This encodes CASSQGPAGGQETQYF.